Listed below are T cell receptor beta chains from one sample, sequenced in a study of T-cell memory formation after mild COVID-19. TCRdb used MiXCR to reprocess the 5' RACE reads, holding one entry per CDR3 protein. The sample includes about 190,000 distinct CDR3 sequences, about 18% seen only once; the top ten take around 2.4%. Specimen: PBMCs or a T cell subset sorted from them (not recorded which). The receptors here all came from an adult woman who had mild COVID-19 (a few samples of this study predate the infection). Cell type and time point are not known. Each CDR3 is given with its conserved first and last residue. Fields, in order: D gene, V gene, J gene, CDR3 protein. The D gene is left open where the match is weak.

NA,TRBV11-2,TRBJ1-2,CASIDRLRGYTF
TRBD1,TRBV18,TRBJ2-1,CASSPGTGVYNEQFF
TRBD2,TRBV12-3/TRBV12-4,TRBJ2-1,CASSRAGLSSYNEQFF
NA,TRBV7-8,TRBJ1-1,CASSLGLRGEAFF
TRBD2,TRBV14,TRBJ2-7,CASSQFLAGLWEQYF
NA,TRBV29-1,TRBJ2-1,CSVRWGQDYNEQFF
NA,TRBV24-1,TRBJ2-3,CATSDPPGQGSTDTQYF
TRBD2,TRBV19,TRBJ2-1,CASSMGLAGGFREQFF
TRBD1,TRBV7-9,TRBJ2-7,CASSLVGQGIREQYF
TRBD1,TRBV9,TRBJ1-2,CASSVDPDRGEGYTF
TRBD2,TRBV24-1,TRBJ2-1,CATSRAGGPNNEQFF
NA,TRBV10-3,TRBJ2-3,CAISEASTDTQYF
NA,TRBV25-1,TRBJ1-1,CASRQVDTEAFF
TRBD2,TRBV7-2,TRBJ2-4,CASSLDPGGAKNIQYF
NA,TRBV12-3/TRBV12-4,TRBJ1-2,CASSSGFDYGYTF
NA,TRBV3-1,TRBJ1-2,CASSQLYGYTF
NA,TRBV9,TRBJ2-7,CASSVGLVRGDWEQYF
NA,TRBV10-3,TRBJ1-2,CAISESGAVIYGYTF
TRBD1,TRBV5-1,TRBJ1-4,CASSGGTGFNEKLFF
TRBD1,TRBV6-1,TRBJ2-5,CASSTRTGGGQETQYF
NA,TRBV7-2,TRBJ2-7,CASSRQTGTGYEQYF
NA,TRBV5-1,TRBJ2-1,CASSLSASSYNEQFF
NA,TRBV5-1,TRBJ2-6,CASSTDTAGANVLTF
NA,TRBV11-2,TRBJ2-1,CASSPVRERGEQFF
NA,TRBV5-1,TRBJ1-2,CASHPDGTSLQIGYTF
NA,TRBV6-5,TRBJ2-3,CASRPLGTDTQYF
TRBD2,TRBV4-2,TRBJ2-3,CASSQDGSGGQGDTQYF
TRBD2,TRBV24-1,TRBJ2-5,CATSDLNLAGGDGETQYF
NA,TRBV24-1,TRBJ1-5,CATGRGNQPQHF
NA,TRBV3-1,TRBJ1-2,CASSRDARAGYTF
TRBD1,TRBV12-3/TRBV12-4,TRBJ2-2,CATSPGQSYTGELFF
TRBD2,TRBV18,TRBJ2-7,CASSSRTSGGFNEQYF
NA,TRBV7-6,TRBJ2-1,CASSFSFLNNEQFF
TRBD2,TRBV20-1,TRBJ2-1,CSAKIPAGASNEQFF
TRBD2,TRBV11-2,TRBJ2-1,CASSLYRDYLNEQFF
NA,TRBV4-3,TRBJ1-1,CASSAGSTLSTEAFF
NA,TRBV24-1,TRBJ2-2,CATSDPKTGVGAGELFF
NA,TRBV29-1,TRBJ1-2,CSVGEGNYGYTF
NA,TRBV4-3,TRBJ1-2,CASSQDLIYGYTF
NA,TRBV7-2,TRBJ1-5,CASSQAAGFNQPQHF
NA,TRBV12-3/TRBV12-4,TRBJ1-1,CASSFANTEAFF
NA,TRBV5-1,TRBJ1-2,CATRDQGYGYTF
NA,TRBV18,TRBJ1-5,CASSPNQGREPQHF
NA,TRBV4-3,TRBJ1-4,CASSQDLRATNEKLFF
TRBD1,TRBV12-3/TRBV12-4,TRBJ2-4,CASSPGTGKLAKNIQYF
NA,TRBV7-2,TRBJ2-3,CASSADRGGTDTQYF